The sequence of this T cell receptor beta chain was determined in a study of identical twins. Study results and caveats: Cord blood beta clonotypes present at high abundance carried fewer insertions; no such pattern appeared in memory repertoires. Beta out-of-frame sequences showed weaker excess twin sharing.

Each CDR3 protein gets one entry after TCRdb re-called the 5' RACE reads with MiXCR. The sample contains about 300,000 distinct CDR3 sequences, more than 9% of which appear only once. The CDR3 consists of 15 residues. The germline CDR1 and CDR2 sequences are MNHEY and SMNVEV (reference sequence). V lost 6 bases and J 1 base, leaving 13 bases between the germline ends. In this sample, this clonotype turned up a few times. Its cognate antigen is unknown. These data were likewise used in another study, on yellow fever vaccine responses in identical twins.

The sequence came from a woman younger than 35 in good health. The rearrangement joins TRBV27 to TRBJ1-5; D may be TRBD1 (5 bases). Sample: CD8+ T cells sorted from blood. The DNA of the CDR3 is TGTGCCAGCAGCTTCACGGGGCCGAGCAATCAGCCCCAGCATTTT. Translation: CASSFTGPSNQPQHF.